This TCR beta chain derives from a study of shared clonotypes between healthy human individuals. Study-level background: The plates for each donor numbered three CD4 naive, three CD4 memory, two CD8 naive and one CD8 memory.

Study-wide results and limits: Relative to their counterparts shared across all four donors, non-shared clonotypes exhibited diminished generation probabilities. Generally, estimated richness proved larger in naive subsets than it did in memory subsets. Sampling covered nothing but blood. Tissue TCR repertoires likely differ from those found in blood.

The ends lost 7 bases at V and 6 bases at J; junction bases unmatched: 6. There are 14 residues in the CDR3. Per germline, CDR1 WNHNN and CDR2 SYGVQD (reference sequence). TCRdb keeps only in-frame clones here, not all; method: immunoSEQ multiplex PCR. The table has approximately 2,300,000 clones, 92% seen once. The table lists this clone with a few counts. Antigen: not known. The clonotype originates from a man aged 18 to 29 in good health. Some clones in this sample may be carry-over from other donors' samples. This chain connects TRBV10-1 to TRBJ1-2; 12 bases fit TRBD1. Material for sequencing was naive CD4+ T cells from PBMCs. As to subset: CD45RA+ positively selected. The CDR3 region has the DNA TGCGCCAGCACTCCCGGGACAGGGGGCGATGGCTACACCTTC. Protein sequence: CASTPGTGGDGYTF.